The next 14 T cell receptor beta chains were all read from a single sample in a study of blood T cell repertoires in COVID-19 (dated by TCRdb to about 2020). Library creation used the immunoSEQ multiplex PCR assay. Entries here come from immuneACCESS through TCRdb and include only in-frame sequences with V and J called. Some clones fail to appear in such tables; in the studies checked, an unresolved V gene covers under half of the shortfall, and the cause of the remainder is unknown. For this sample the table gives fewer than 250,000 clones, of which roughly 85% were detected only once. The top ten clones comprise about 3.8% of the sample. Sample: PBMCs or T cells enriched from blood (not recorded which). Source of these receptors: a woman between 35 and 50 years old with acute COVID-19.

The rearrangement joins TRBV5-4 to TRBJ2-1, with 8 bases that match TRBD2. The CDR3 covers 15 residues. V was clipped by 2 bases and J by 7 bases; unmatched bases: 8. CDR1 is SGHNT, CDR2 YYREEE, per germline (reference sequence). The CDR3 reads CASSLSGRGGNEQFF. The CDR3 DNA is TGTGCCAGCAGCTTAAGCGGGAGAGGGGGGAATGAGCAGTTCTTC.

The V and J genes are TRBV25-1 and TRBJ2-7; D may be TRBD1 (5 bases). This CDR3 spans 15 amino acids. V was cut by 4 bases and J by 3 bases, with 16 bases left in between. The germline CDR1 and CDR2 sequences are MGHDK and SYGVNS. As DNA, the CDR3 is TGTGCCAGCAGTGGGGGCAGGGTCCTCGACTACGAGCAGTACTTC. Its protein is CASSGGRVLDYEQYF.

In DNA form, the CDR3 reads TGTGCCAGCAGCCAAAATACAGGCTATGGCTACACCTTC. It codes for CASSQNTGYGYTF. The V gene is TRBV14, the J gene TRBJ1-2; weak D call: TRBD1 (5 bases). This CDR3 has 13 residues. The germline V gene has CDR1 SGHDN and CDR2 FVKESK. V was shortened by 2 bases and J by 4 bases, with 8 bases between the two germline ends.

J is TRBJ1-4 and V is TRBV28, with unresolved D. The CDR3 runs to 14 residues. CDR1 is MDHEN, CDR2 SYDVKM, per germline. Trimming cost V 5 bases and J 8 bases, with 15 bases left between them. CDR3 in amino acids: CASSALPQREKLFF. The CDR3 DNA reads as TGTGCCAGCAGTGCCCTCCCCCAGCGGGAAAAACTGTTTTTT.

This chain links TRBV9 with TRBJ2-5; unclear D gene. The CDR3 spans 13 residues. Germline-derived CDR1 and CDR2 are SGDLS and YYNGEE. V shed 1 base and J shed 2 bases, with 6 bases lying between them. This CDR3 is CASSVNSQETQYF. In nucleotides, the CDR3 is TGTGCCAGCAGCGTAAACAGTCAAGAGACCCAGTACTTC.

The J gene is TRBJ1-5, the V gene TRBV7-2, with TRBD1 matching over 10 bases. The V and J ends lost 3 bases and 2 bases, in that order; junction bases with no gene match: 7. The length of the CDR3 is 17 residues. CDR1 SGHTA and CDR2 FQGNSA come from the germline V gene. The CDR3 is CASSLARTGGGNQPQHF. The CDR3 DNA sequence: TGTGCCAGCAGCTTGGCCCGGACAGGGGGAGGCAATCAGCCCCAGCATTTT.

This clone was seen a few times. The V and J genes are TRBV2 and TRBJ2-2, with D tentatively TRBD1 (5 bases). The CDR3 is 14 amino acids. Trimming left V 6 bases short and J 2 bases short, with 10 bases between. Germline CDR1 reads SNHLY; CDR2 reads FYNNEI. Written as DNA, the CDR3 is TGTGCCAGCAGGGGGCAGGGAAACACCGGGGAGCTGTTTTTT. It translates to CASRGQGNTGELFF.

The V gene is TRBV2, the J gene TRBJ2-7, with 8 bases that match TRBD1. The CDR3 runs 14 residues. Germline values: CDR1 SNHLY, CDR2 FYNNEI. The J segment lost 0 bases and the V segment lost 9 bases, leaving 7 bases of the junction unmatched. The CDR3 bases are TGTGCCAGTCAAACAGGGGGAACCTCCTACGAGCAGTACTTC. Translating gives CASQTGGTSYEQYF.

V usage is TRBV24-1 and J usage is TRBJ2-1; 8 nucleotides align to TRBD2. V was clipped by 8 bases and J by 4 bases; unmatched bases: 3. This CDR3 has 13 residues. Germline CDR1 is KGHDR and CDR2 is SFDVKD. The CDR3 spells CATIKRGYNEQFF. CDR3 sequence (DNA): TGTGCCACCATCAAGCGGGGGTACAATGAGCAGTTCTTC.

The chain couples TRBV27 to TRBJ2-3; TRBD2 aligns across 7 bases. Germline V gene sequence: CDR1 MNHEY, CDR2 SMNVEV (reference sequence). The J segment lost 2 bases and the V segment lost 3 bases, leaving 5 bases of the junction unmatched. The CDR3 length is 15 residues. The CDR3, as DNA: TGTGCCAGCAGTTTGGAGGGAGGGGTCACAGATACGCAGTATTTT. Encoded protein: CASSLEGGVTDTQYF.

This chain connects TRBV11-2 to TRBJ2-5, with D uncertain. CDR1 and CDR2 (germline): SGHAT, FQNNGV. The CDR3 consists of 14 residues. V lost 5 bases, J lost 2 bases, and 12 bases lay in between. In DNA form, the CDR3 reads TGTGCCAGCAGCCGAATCGGGTCACAAGAGACCCAGTACTTC. Amino acid sequence: CASSRIGSQETQYF.

The chain links TRBV13 to TRBJ2-7; 8 nucleotides agree with TRBD2. Germline lookup yields CDR1 PRHDT and CDR2 FYEKMQ (reference sequence). The V gene end was trimmed by 2 bases and the J gene end by 2 bases; junction bases not matched to a gene: 5. The CDR3 length is 15 residues. The CDR3 region has the DNA TGTGCCAGCAGCTTATCGGGACTAGTGACCTACGAGCAGTACTTC. This codes for CASSLSGLVTYEQYF.

The chain joins TRBV3-1 (or the pseudogene TRBV3-2) to TRBJ1-1; TRBD1 is a possible D gene (6 bases). The CDR3 runs to 13 residues. V was shortened by 3 bases and J by 6 bases, with 11 bases between the two germline ends. CDR1 and CDR2 (germline): LGHDT, YNNKEL (reference sequence). The CDR3 here is CASSQNRVAEAFF. CDR3 bases: TGTGCCAGCAGCCAGAACAGGGTCGCTGAAGCTTTCTTT.

This chain joins TRBV27 and TRBJ1-2, with D tentatively TRBD1 (6 bases). The ends were cut back, 2 bases at V and 4 bases at J, with 11 bases in the middle. Looked up from germline, CDR1 is MNHEY and CDR2 is SMNVEV (reference sequence). The CDR3 runs 14 residues. CDR3 protein: CASSLEQGAYGYTF. CDR3 sequence (DNA): TGTGCCAGCAGTTTAGAACAGGGCGCCTATGGCTACACCTTC.